A single sample is the source of the 29 T cell receptor beta chains below, sequenced in a study of tumor and adjacent non-tumor tissue in lung cancer. Three rounds of nested PCR, following a modified ARM-PCR protocol, produced the TCRbeta library. Each CDR3 protein gets one entry after TCRdb re-called the multiplex PCR reads with MiXCR. The sample carries 84,000 or so distinct CDR3 sequences, 61% recorded once. No cell sorting was done before RNA was extracted from the tissue. Sequencing was carried out using lung tumor tissue. These receptors all stem from a man aged 65 to 79 with non-small cell lung cancer.

Comments on this clonotype: Because it lacks the conserved phenylalanine or tryptophan at the end, this CDR3 is likely a read error. V gene TRBV11-2 combines with J gene TRBJ2-5, with TRBD2 matching over 9 bases. The CDR3 length is 15 residues. With V trimmed by 9 bases and J by 5 bases, 13 bases remained unmatched. The germline gives CDR1 SGHAT, CDR2 FQNNGV. The CDR3: CASHHGRGGFETQYL. CDR3 DNA: TGTGCCAGTCACCACGGGCGGGGGGGATTTGAGACCCAGTACTTG.

With regard to this clonotype: The junction departs from germline at one end; a sequencing error may be responsible. V usage is TRBV11-1 and J usage is TRBJ1-1; D is unclear. This CDR3 region has 11 residues. The germline V gene encodes CDR1 SGHAT and CDR2 FQDESV (reference sequence). CDR3 nucleotides: TGTGCCAGCAGCCTCAACGCTGAAGCTTGCTTT. It codes for CASSLNAEACF.

This clonotype was seen only a few times. A much larger clone is a single base away; this may be a read error. V is TRBV12-3 or TRBV12-4 and J is TRBJ2-3; TRBD2 matches at 7 bases. The junction had 10 bases not matched to a gene; V was cut back by 7 bases and J by 6 bases. This CDR3 has 14 residues. The CDR3 DNA reads as TGTGCCAGCAATTGGGGGAGGGCGGGGGATACGCAGTATTTT. Its translation: CASNWGRAGDTQYF.

The DNA for the CDR3 is TGTGCCAAAAGGGGGACAGGGGGCGGTCAGCCCCAGCATTTT. Its translation is CAKRGTGGGQPQHF. This chain connects TRBV6-1 to TRBJ1-5; 12 bases are a match to TRBD1. Per the germline V gene, CDR1 is MNHNS and CDR2 is SASEGT. There are 14 residues in the CDR3. J lost 6 bases, V lost 10 bases, and 7 bases had no gene match.

This clonotype is classed as medium-sized. V gene TRBV11-2 combines with J gene TRBJ2-4; 9 nucleotides agree with TRBD1. Germline V gene lookup returns CDR1 SGHAT and CDR2 FQNNGV. The CDR3 length is 15 residues. V dropped 4 bases and J dropped 6; count of bases not matched to a gene: 7. The CDR3 here is CASSSPDRGRNIQYF. The CDR3 coding sequence is TGTGCCAGCAGCTCCCCTGACAGGGGGAGAAACATTCAGTACTTC.

As for this clonotype: One end of the junction does not line up with germline, which may come from a read error. This chain connects TRBV29-1 to TRBJ2-6; unclear D gene. This CDR3 has 15 amino acids. In germline, CDR1 is SQVTM, CDR2 ANQGSEA. CDR3 sequence (DNA): TGCAGCGTTGAAGGTGGGCGGTGGTGGGCCAACGTCCTGATTTTC. Translating it yields CSVEGGRWWANVLIF.

This clonotype was counted many times. The J gene is TRBJ1-5, the V gene TRBV14; D not certain. CDR3 length: 13 amino acids. Trimming took off 1 base at V and 7 bases at J, with 8 bases between the two ends. The V gene's germline CDR1 is SGHDN and CDR2 FVKESK. The CDR3, as DNA: TGTGCCAGCAGCCAAGGACGATGGCAGCCCCAGCATTTT. Translated: CASSQGRWQPQHF.

By sample share, this clonotype is medium-sized (0.01 to 0.1%). V gene TRBV11-2 combines with J gene TRBJ2-3; the D gene could be TRBD1 or TRBD2 (6 bases each). The CDR3 sequence is 14 residues long. V was cut by 0 bases and J by 4 bases, with 8 bases left in between. Per the germline V gene, CDR1 is SGHAT and CDR2 is FQNNGV. The CDR3 loop is CASSLEGGPDTQYF. CDR3 DNA: TGTGCCAGCAGCTTAGAGGGGGGCCCAGATACGCAGTATTTT.

This clonotype was counted once. This CDR3 is missing its conserved last phenylalanine or tryptophan, likely due to a read error. V usage is TRBV20-1 and J usage is TRBJ2-7, with a weak D call TRBD2 (6 bases). This CDR3 spans 12 amino acids. V was pared by 4 bases and J by 4 bases, with 11 bases between. The germline gives CDR1 DFQATT, CDR2 SNEGSKA (reference sequence). The CDR3 region is CSAILARYEQYL. DNA of the CDR3: TGCAGTGCTATTCTAGCGCGATACGAGCAGTACCTC.

Concerning this clonotype: Being one base from a much bigger clone, this may be a read error. The gene calls are TRBV6-1 and TRBJ2-1; tentatively, D is TRBD2 (7 bases). The germline V and J ends were trimmed by 2 bases and 3 bases, with 20 bases remaining between them. The CDR3 covers 18 residues. Per the germline V gene, CDR1 is MNHNS and CDR2 is SASEGT. CDR3 sequence: CASSERGGEDSYYNEQFF. CDR3 coding DNA: TGTGCCAGCAGTGAAAGGGGGGGGGAGGACAGTTACTACAATGAGCAGTTCTTC.

As regards this clonotype: The DNA is left out, because the CDR3 cannot be placed on it with certainty; the CDR3 is given as TCRdb lists it. The chain joins TRBV29-1 to TRBJ1-1; TRBD1, the table's D call, was not compared with the DNA. A total of 14 residues make up the CDR3, ends included. Germline V gene data show CDR1 as SQVTM and CDR2 as ANQGSEA. This CDR3 is CSVAAGTGNTEVFF.

Details on this clonotype: The junction and the germline gene differ at one end; a read error may be behind it. The chain couples TRBV11-2 to TRBJ2-3; D perhaps matches TRBD1 (5 bases). The CDR3 has 15 amino acids. CDR1 SGHAT and CDR2 FQNNGV come from the germline V gene. The CDR3 region has the DNA TGTACCAGCAGCGCCGGTCAGGGTTTAGCAAATATGCAGTATTTT. Protein sequence: CTSSAGQGLANMQYF.

There are a few counts of this clonotype. The chain is built from TRBV6-1 and TRBJ2-2; 8 bases line up with TRBD1. The length of the CDR3 is 13 residues. Germline V lookup: CDR1 MNHNS, CDR2 SASEGT. CDR3 sequence reads: CSIGQGIAGELFF. The CDR3 DNA sequence: TGTTCCATCGGACAGGGTATCGCCGGGGAGCTGTTTTTT.

For this clonotype: A read error is possible here, since a much larger clone lies one base away. This sequence joins TRBV28 and TRBJ1-1; TRBD1 matches at 7 bases. Germline V gives CDR1 MDHEN, CDR2 SYDVKM. The CDR3 runs to 11 residues. V gave up 10 bases and J gave up 6 bases; unmatched junction bases: 5. The CDR3 bases are TGTGCCAACAGGGGACGACCTGAAGCTTTCTTT. This encodes CANRGRPEAFF.

Concerning this clonotype: One end of the junction varies from germline; a read error may be responsible. The chain has TRBV6-5 and TRBJ2-7, with TRBD1 identical over 8 bases. The CDR3 covers 15 residues. Germline CDR1 MNHEY, CDR2 SVGAGI. CDR3 bases: TGCGCCAGCAGTTACGTGACAGGGGATCTAGACGAGCAGTACTTC. Translated: CASSYVTGDLDEQYF.

Relative to its sample, this clonotype is medium-sized (0.01 to 0.1%). This sequence joins TRBV11-2 and TRBJ2-1; tentative D call: TRBD2 (5 bases). The CDR3 has 15 residues. Germline values: CDR1 SGHAT, CDR2 FQNNGV. V was cut by 3 bases and J by 0 bases, with 9 bases left in between. For the CDR3, the DNA is TGTGCCAGCAGCTTCCAGCGGAGCTCCTACAATGAGCAGTTCTTC. Its protein is CASSFQRSSYNEQFF. Variable domain in full (rest from reference TRBV11-2 and TRBJ2-1): EAGVAQSPRYKIIEKRQSVAFWCNPISGHATLYWYQQILGQGPKLLIQFQNNGVVDDSQLPKDRFSAERLKGVDSTLKIQPAKLEDSAVYLCASSFQRSSYNEQFFGPGTRLTVL.

To note about this clonotype: A much bigger clone sits one base away, suggesting this may be a read error. The V gene is TRBV6-1, the J gene TRBJ1-2, with unresolved D. V gave up 11 bases and J gave up 4 bases, with 20 bases separating them. In germline, CDR1 is MNHNS, CDR2 SASEGT. This CDR3 spans 14 amino acids. The CDR3: CAAPNPGLLYGYTF. The CDR3 nucleotides read TGTGCCGCCCCCAATCCTGGTCTCCTCTATGGCTACACCTTC.

With regard to this clonotype: An end of the junction differs from the germline gene, which may be a read error. The genes are TRBV6-6 and TRBJ2-7; D remains ambiguous. The CDR3 runs to 13 residues. CDR1 MNHNY and CDR2 SVGAGI come from the germline V gene (reference sequence). The CDR3 is CACSYGRTSEQNF. In DNA, the CDR3 is TGTGCCTGCAGTTATGGACGGACCTCCGAGCAGAACTTC.

Note on this clonotype: Since no conserved phenylalanine or tryptophan closes the CDR3, a read error is the likely cause. V and J are TRBV28 and TRBJ2-7; D is perhaps TRBD2 (5 bases). The germline V gene has CDR1 MDHEN and CDR2 SYDVKM. This CDR3 has 15 amino acids. V shed 7 bases and J shed 0 bases, with 16 bases lying between them. In DNA form, the CDR3 reads TGTGCCAGCAAGTTCGGTAGGGAGAGCTCCTACGAGCAGTACTCC. It encodes CASKFGRESSYEQYS.

This clonotype was observed a few times. V usage is TRBV7-9 and J usage is TRBJ2-7, with D unresolved. Germline assignment: CDR1 SEHNR and CDR2 FQNEAQ (reference sequence). The V gene lost 5 bases and the J gene lost 12 bases, with 14 bases spanning the gap. CDR3 size: 11 residues. This CDR3 reads CASSLDLMVYF. The CDR3 DNA is TGTGCCAGCAGCCTGGACCTCATGGTGTACTTC.

Of note for this clonotype: The junction and the germline gene differ at one end; a read error may be behind it. The genes are TRBV11-2 and TRBJ1-3; D gene uncertain. The CDR3 sequence is 14 residues long. The germline V gene encodes CDR1 SGHAT and CDR2 FQNNGV. CDR3 coding DNA: TGTGCCTGCAGCTTACGGCCTAGTGTAGACACCATACATTTT. Protein product: CACSLRPSVDTIHF.

This chain's CDR3 is CASNPLGRGDSPLHF. The CDR3 DNA follows: TGTGCCAGCAACCCCCTTGGAAGGGGGGATTCACCCCTCCACTTT. The chain has TRBV5-5 and TRBJ1-6; tentatively, D is TRBD1 (6 bases). The germline V gene encodes CDR1 SGHKS and CDR2 YYEKEE (reference sequence). The CDR3 is 15 amino acids. The V end lost 6 bases, the J end lost 8 bases, and 18 bases lay between the germline ends.

The chain is built from TRBV12-3 or TRBV12-4 and TRBJ1-2; D is ambiguous. The CDR3 runs to 12 residues. Trimming shortened V by 8 bases and J by 8 bases, and 15 bases separated the two germline ends. The CDR3 loop is CASDPRQYGYTF. DNA of the CDR3: TGTGCCAGCGATCCTCGACAATACGGCTACACCTTC.

The chain has TRBV6-2 or TRBV6-3 and TRBJ1-5; TRBD1 might be the D (6 bases). The CDR3 contains 15 residues. The ends were cut back, 6 bases at V and 2 bases at J, with 14 bases in the middle. The germline V gene encodes CDR1 MNHEY and CDR2 SVGEGT. CDR3: CASSAYRVRNQPQHF. CDR3 in DNA: TGTGCCAGCAGCGCCTACAGGGTGCGCAATCAGCCCCAGCATTTT.

This clonotype occurred once. This may be a read error, as it is one base from a much larger clone. The rearrangement uses TRBV5-1 and TRBJ1-4, with 7 bases aligning to TRBD1. The V gene end was trimmed by 5 bases and the J gene end by 3 bases; junction bases not matched to a gene: 4. The CDR3 loop spans 14 amino acids. Germline CDR1 reads SGHRS; CDR2 reads YFSETQ. The CDR3: CASRTGEANEKLFF. The CDR3 nucleotides read TGCGCCAGCAGAACAGGGGAAGCTAATGAAAAACTGTTTTTT.

About this clonotype: The CDR3 carries no conserved terminal phenylalanine or tryptophan, so it likely arises from a read error. The V call is TRBV6-1, the J call TRBJ2-2; a weak D match, TRBD1 (6 bases). Germline-derived CDR1 and CDR2 are MNHNS and SASEGT. CDR3 size: 16 residues. CDR3 amino acids: CASSDSQGSDTGELFS. CDR3 DNA: TGTGCCAGTAGTGATTCACAGGGTTCGGACACCGGAGAGCTGTTTTCT.

This clonotype was counted a single time. A read error may explain this, as a much larger clone is one base away. The rearrangement uses TRBV28 and TRBJ2-7; 7 bases match TRBD2. Trimming removed 2 bases from V and 10 bases from J; junction bases left unmatched: 11. The V gene's germline CDR1 is MDHEN and CDR2 SYDVKM. The CDR3 sequence is 14 residues long. For the CDR3, the DNA is TGTGCCAGCAGTTTAGACGGGAGGAAAAGCGATCAGTACTTC. Its translation: CASSLDGRKSDQYF.

Concerning this clonotype: A junction end diverges from the germline sequence, so it may reflect a read error. The gene calls are TRBV20-1 and TRBJ1-2; weak D call: TRBD1 (6 bases). Germline CDR1 reads DFQATT; CDR2 reads SNEGSKA (reference sequence). The CDR3 covers 11 residues. The CDR3 sequence: CSAWGHYGHTF. CDR3 nucleotide sequence: TGTAGTGCTTGGGGGCACTATGGCCACACCTTC.

The sample holds many counts of this clonotype. V is TRBV20-1 and J is TRBJ2-7; 13 bases line up with TRBD2. This CDR3 region has 16 residues. Trimming removed 6 bases from V and 5 bases from J; junction bases left unmatched: 13. CDR1 is DFQATT and CDR2 is SNEGSKA in the germline V gene (reference sequence). The CDR3 reads CSAPGLAGARTDEQYF. The CDR3 DNA reads as TGCAGTGCCCCCGGACTAGCGGGAGCAAGGACGGACGAGCAGTACTTC.